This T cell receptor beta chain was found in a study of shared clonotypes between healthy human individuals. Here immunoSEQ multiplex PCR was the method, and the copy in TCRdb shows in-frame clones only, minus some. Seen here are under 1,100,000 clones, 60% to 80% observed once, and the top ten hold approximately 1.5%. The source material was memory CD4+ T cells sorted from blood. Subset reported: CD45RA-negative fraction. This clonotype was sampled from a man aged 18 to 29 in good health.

CDR3 protein: CAISVFGQDNYGYTF. The CDR3 DNA is TGTGCCATCAGTGTTTTCGGACAAGATAACTATGGCTACACCTTC. The V gene is TRBV10-3, the J gene TRBJ1-2; D might be TRBD1 (5 bases). This CDR3 has 15 amino acids. In germline, CDR1 is ENHRY, CDR2 SYGVKD. V shed 4 bases and J shed 1 base, with 13 bases lying between them.